This is a list of T cell receptor beta chains from one sample in a study of early stage breast cancer tumors. Assay: immunoSEQ multiplex PCR; the TCRdb copy retains only in-frame clones and omits some. The sample has 25,000 to 30,000 clones, roughly three fifths seen once; the top ten hold 8.5%. The sample comprised breast tumor tissue. The source is a person in their fifties with breast cancer. The CDR3 runs from the conserved cysteine through the conserved F or W. The order of the fields is D gene, J gene, V gene, CDR3 protein. The D gene is left open where the match is weak.

.	TRBJ2-5	TRBV6-6	CASSGPSTEGETQYF
TRBD2	TRBJ2-7	TRBV7-8	CASSFTSDPRYEQYF
TRBD2	TRBJ2-4	TRBV28	CASSFTREGLGKNIQYF
.	TRBJ2-7	TRBV7-2	CASSWTGTDSYEQYF
.	TRBJ2-7	TRBV7-8	CASSLVTGNYEQYF
TRBD2	TRBJ2-1	TRBV10-3	CAINEGLAGGGNNEQFF
TRBD1	TRBJ1-5	TRBV5-5	CASSADRGSNQPQHF
TRBD1	TRBJ2-1	TRBV19	CASSIDRGRGEQFF
.	TRBJ1-1	TRBV15	CATSRGEFPEAFF
.	TRBJ1-2	TRBV7-2	CASSSAGTYSGGYTF
TRBD2	TRBJ2-1	TRBV4-1	CASSSSGHNEQFF
.	TRBJ1-2	TRBV5-1	CASSFWFYGYTF
.	TRBJ2-3	TRBV2	CASSSTGPPSYF
TRBD2	TRBJ2-5	TRBV14	CASSQDLGLAPYF
.	TRBJ2-7	TRBV2	CASKGPADEQYF
TRBD1	TRBJ2-7	TRBV6-1	CASSVDRILDEQYF
TRBD1	TRBJ2-4	TRBV7-2	CASSLGVWDSKNIQYF
.	TRBJ2-1	TRBV29-1	CSSIGDNEQFF
TRBD1	TRBJ2-1	TRBV7-9	CASSKDRAVGNEQFF
TRBD2	TRBJ2-1	TRBV6-6	CASSLLAGAFNEQFF
TRBD2	TRBJ2-2	TRBV5-1	CASSSEGTSVYTGELFF
TRBD1	TRBJ1-5	TRBV19	CASSSDRGLNF
.	TRBJ2-2	TRBV6-6	CASSWGQNTGELFF
.	TRBJ1-1	TRBV21-1	CASSNQGSTEAFF
.	TRBJ1-1	TRBV7-2	CASSSGPLVGGEAFF
TRBD1	TRBJ1-2	TRBV30	CAWRFGTGVGYTF
.	TRBJ2-2	TRBV7-3	CASSSRGAANTGELFF
TRBD1	TRBJ1-2	TRBV2	CASSGNTGGVYGYTF
.	TRBJ1-5	TRBV5-8	CASSSRIGGHYSNQPQHF
TRBD1	TRBJ1-3	TRBV5-1	CASSLGDSRSGNTIYF
.	TRBJ1-2	TRBV6-5	CASSYDANYGYTF
.	TRBJ2-1	TRBV5-4	CASSYERVEQFF
TRBD2	TRBJ2-3	TRBV27	CASSLRDTSGRADTQYF
TRBD1	TRBJ2-7	TRBV18	CASSRGTGDVNEQYF
.	TRBJ2-7	TRBV9	CASSPSPGSSYEQYF